The following is a T cell receptor (beta chain) sequence with its context. Its antigen remains unidentified. The data stem from a study of CXCR3-negative and CXCR3-positive naive CD8 T cells (dated by TCRdb to the late 2010s). Study-level background: In total, approximately 140 million TRB reads were obtained, or roughly 1.5 +/- 0.3 million reads per library. Diversity and physicochemical repertoire analyses covered over 10 donors pooled from two independent experiments. For the TRBV-TRBJ cluster analysis, the naive subsets came from about five donors, while the memory cells came from 3 donors.

Overall study results and their limits: Repertoire diversity was comparably high in both naive subsets but much lower in memory CD8+ T cells. Freshly isolated PBMCs were used for most assays because CXCR3 expression partially decreased after cryopreservation. TRBV-TRBJ usage was similar between naive CXCR3-negative and CXCR3-positive cells from the same donor, while memory cells showed distinct patterns. Because surface CD5, which has been linked to self-reactivity in mice, was comparable between naive subsets, TCR interaction strength was also inferred from TRB CDR3 physicochemical properties.

Instrument on record: NextSeq 550. The Human TCR Profiling Kit (MiLaboratory) was used to prepare UMI-labeled 5' RACE TRB cDNA libraries. The full amount of extracted RNA was used for cDNA synthesis, and the full amount of resulting cDNA was used for PCR amplification. Libraries were prepared in parallel using an identical number of PCR cycles. The authors' analysis ran thus. With a minimum of two reads required per UMI, MIGEC and MiXCR pulled out about 49,000 +/- 11,000 unique UMI-labeled TRB cDNA molecules from each library. On average, around 40,000 +/- 10,000 functional in-frame TRB CDR3 nucleotide clonotypes lacking stop codons were found per library. After downsampling to 5000 UMI-labeled TRB molecules per sample, diversity metrics such as normalized Shannon-Wiener and Chao1 were calculated in VDJtools. VDJtools was used to calculate clonotype-size-weighted physicochemical properties of the central five CDR3 residues, namely interaction energy, strength, volume and Kidera factor 4. TCRdb reprocessed the reads, and each CDR3 protein sequence is entered once, without DNA. None of the V and J calls come from the authors' own analysis; TCRdb made them. This sample's records show 45,000 to 55,000 distinct CDR3 sequences. Approximately 16% of the sample is held by the ten biggest clonotypes.

Looking up the germline V gene yields CDR1 MDHEN and CDR2 SYDVKM. CDR3 length: 13 amino acids, cysteine to phenylalanine. The DNA is not on file. For every CD8+ T cell subset, hundreds of thousands of cells were flow-sorted straight into RLT lysis buffer, and each subset was sorted in triplicate. Standard density gradient centrifugation was used to isolate peripheral blood mononuclear cells from buffy coats. An RNeasy Mini Kit was used to extract total RNA from the sorted cells. The chain joins TRBV28 to TRBJ2-7; TCRdb's D call, TRBD1, is unchecked because there is no DNA. This receptor was obtained from a human donor in good health. Some clones in this sample may be carry-over from other donors' samples. Sequences were obtained from memory CD8+ T cells from blood. The cell subset or site label, as the study defines it: conventional CD8+ memory T cells (TMEM), sorted as controls. The CDR3 has the sequence CASSYTGSYEQYF.